The sequence of this T cell receptor beta chain was determined in a study of vaccination and CD4 T cells after COVID-19. Study-level points and caveats: 304 of 307 vaccine-specific clones from convalescent patients were spike mono-reactive. The authors studied relatively few convalescent patients and analyzed no early post-infection timepoints.

The Oncomine TCR Beta short-read assay was applied to DNA of cultured CD4+ T cells. TCRdb independently ran MiXCR on the PCR reads; one entry per CDR3 protein. This table has more than 20,000 distinct CDR3 sequences, about three quarters appearing once. As for this clonotype: Its specificity is not known.

Noted treatment: roughly ten-day PBMC culture with coronavirus spike peptide pools or control peptides (ViraFEST assay). ViraFEST used peptide pools to expand antigen-specific T cells and subsequently sequenced their TCRs. Following a culture period (approximately 9 days), negative selection was used to isolate CD4+ T cells. Trimming took 6 bases from V and 3 from J, leaving 15 bases between them. CDR1 is MNHEY, CDR2 SVGEGT, per germline. The CDR3 runs to 15 residues. The receptor's source is a human donor who had recovered from COVID-19. Sequencing was performed on CD4+ T cells from blood, cultured in vitro. The chain has TRBV6-2 or TRBV6-3 and TRBJ2-1, with D possibly being TRBD2 (6 bases). In nucleotides, the CDR3 is TGTGCCAGCAGCTCTCACGGGGGAAACTACAATGAGCAGTTCTTC. Translation: CASSSHGGNYNEQFF.